The 27 T cell receptor beta chains reported below all come from one sample, sequenced in a study of response to subunit inactivated influenza vaccine. TCRdb analysed the RT-PCR reads with MiXCR anew, one entry per CDR3 protein. Among roughly 780,000 distinct CDR3 sequences listed, approximately 17% were seen once. The material sequenced was PBMCs from blood, taken 5 days after vaccination. These receptors all stem from a man in his fifties or sixties who received an inactivated influenza vaccine.

This clonotype was seen a handful of times. This sequence joins TRBV4-1 and TRBJ2-2; D is unresolved. The length of the CDR3 is 16 residues. Looked up from germline, CDR1 is MGHRA and CDR2 is YSYEKL. The V end lost 1 base, the J end lost 1 base, and 10 bases lay between the germline ends. The CDR3 DNA is TGCGCCAGCAGCCAAGGGCGTCGGATGAACACCGGGGAGCTGTTTTTT. Translating it yields CASSQGRRMNTGELFF.

The chain links TRBV4-1 to TRBJ2-3; D could derive from TRBD1 or TRBD2 (5 bases each). The CDR3 totals 16 residues. V was trimmed by 3 bases and J by 0 bases, leaving 13 bases between them. Germline CDR1 reads MGHRA; CDR2 reads YSYEKL. DNA of the CDR3: TGCGCCAGCAGCCATCGAGAGGGGTCTAGCACAGATACGCAGTATTTT. Its translation: CASSHREGSSTDTQYF.

The gene calls are TRBV4-3 and TRBJ2-3, with D tentatively TRBD1 or TRBD2 (5 bases each). Germline CDR1 LGHNA, CDR2 YSLEER. V lost 0 bases and J lost 0, with 7 bases in between. CDR3 length equals 15 residues. In nucleotides, the CDR3 is TGCGCCAGCAGCCAAGATTGGGGGAGCACAGATACGCAGTATTTT. Translation: CASSQDWGSTDTQYF.

The V call is TRBV12-3 or TRBV12-4, the J call TRBJ1-5; D call uncertain. V was shortened by 4 bases and J by 1 base, with 8 bases between the two germline ends. This CDR3 comprises 14 residues. The CDR3 region is CASSSEHSNQPQHF. The DNA of the CDR3 is TGTGCCAGCAGTTCTGAACACAGCAATCAGCCCCAGCATTTT.

This clonotype was counted a few times. In DNA form, the CDR3 reads TGTGCCAGCAGCACCGTGGGCGGACCAGAGACCCAGTACTTC. It is translated as CASSTVGGPETQYF. The V call is TRBV7-8, the J call TRBJ2-5, with unresolved D. Germline assignment: CDR1 SGHVS and CDR2 FQNEAQ. The CDR3 is 14 residues long. The V end was cut by 5 bases, the J end by 4 bases, with 14 bases between. Based on the CDR3 plus reference TRBV7-8 and TRBJ2-5, the full variable domain is GAGVSQSPRYKVAKRGQDVALRCDPISGHVSLFWYQQALGQGPEFLTYFQNEAQLDKSGLPSDRFFAERPEGSVSTLKIQRTQQEDSAVYLCASSTVGGPETQYFGPGTRLLVL.

Many counts were recorded for this clonotype. This rearrangement joins TRBV5-1 to TRBJ2-3; tentatively, D is TRBD1 (5 bases). With 4 bases removed from V and 2 bases from J, the gap between germline ends came to 14 bases. CDR1 and CDR2 (germline): SGHRS, YFSETQ. There are 15 residues in the CDR3. CDR3 DNA sequence: TGCGCCAGCAGCCTAAATCCAGGGTACACAGATACGCAGTATTTT. This encodes CASSLNPGYTDTQYF.

The table lists this clonotype with a few counts. The CDR3 is CASSVAPHYEQYF. The CDR3 DNA reads as TGTGCCAGCAGCGTAGCCCCCCACTACGAGCAGTACTTC. This chain uses TRBV9 with TRBJ2-7; D remains unclear. Trimming took 0 bases from V and 3 from J, leaving 7 bases between them. Germline V gene lookup returns CDR1 SGDLS and CDR2 YYNGEE. The CDR3 totals 13 residues. The full variable domain, in which reference TRBV9 and TRBJ2-7 provide the parts outside the CDR3, is DSGVTQTPKHLITATGQRVTLRCSPRSGDLSVYWYQQSLDQGLQFLIQYYNGEERAKGNILERFSAQQFPDLHSELNLSSLELGDSALYFCASSVAPHYEQYFGPGTRLTVT.

This clonotype was observed a handful of times. The gene calls are TRBV12-3 or TRBV12-4 and TRBJ2-6; possible D gene TRBD2, 6 bases. CDR3 length: 17 residues. V was trimmed by 5 bases and J by 3 bases, leaving 17 bases between them. The CDR3 DNA follows: TGTGCCAGCAGTCCGGTCTGGAGGGCCGTTGGGGCCAACGTCCTGACTTTC. Translating gives CASSPVWRAVGANVLTF.

The chain links TRBV6-1 to TRBJ2-7, with D possibly matching TRBD1 (7 bases). This CDR3 comprises 16 residues. V dropped 5 bases and J dropped 7 bases, with 24 bases sitting between them. Germline CDR1 MNHNS, CDR2 SASEGT. CDR3 sequence (DNA): TGTGCCAGCAGTCAAATGGGCGGGACAGCCGAAATGGAGCAGTACTTC. It encodes CASSQMGGTAEMEQYF.

Only a few counts were recorded for this clonotype. The chain has TRBV10-3 and TRBJ2-7, with 11 bases lining up with TRBD1. V lost 6 bases to trimming and J lost 2 bases; unmatched junction nucleotides: 3. The CDR3 totals 14 residues. Germline lookup yields CDR1 ENHRY and CDR2 SYGVKD. The CDR3 spells CAISGQGATYEQYF. The CDR3 DNA reads TGTGCCATCAGCGGACAGGGGGCAACCTACGAGCAGTACTTC.

The CDR3, as DNA: TGCGCCAGCAGCTTACCTAGCGGGAGGGGATCTGAGCAGTTCTTC. Amino acid sequence: CASSLPSGRGSEQFF. The chain employs TRBV5-1 and TRBJ2-1, with 12 positions matching TRBD2. CDR1 SGHRS and CDR2 YFSETQ come from the germline V gene. V shed 2 bases, J shed 9 bases, and the junction held 6 bases outside the gene matches. This CDR3 spans 15 amino acids.

The rearrangement uses TRBV29-1 and TRBJ2-1, with 10 bases aligning to TRBD1. After removal of 3 bases from V and 9 bases from J, the junction contained 5 bases not matched to a gene. Germline V gene data show CDR1 as SQVTM and CDR2 as ANQGSEA. CDR3 length: 13 amino acids. The CDR3 here is CSVDGTGVGEQFF. Here the CDR3 DNA reads TGCAGCGTTGATGGGACAGGGGTCGGTGAGCAGTTCTTC.

This clonotype was seen ten or more times. The chain links TRBV28 to TRBJ2-7; no reliable D call. From germline, CDR1 is MDHEN and CDR2 SYDVKM. CDR3 size: 10 residues. Trimming removed 6 bases from V and 4 bases from J, with 4 bases in between. The CDR3 here is CASSTYEQYF. Written as DNA, the CDR3 is TGTGCCAGCAGCACTTACGAGCAGTACTTC. Filled out from reference TRBV28 and TRBJ2-7, the complete variable domain reads DVKVTQSSRYLVKRTGEKVFLECVQDMDHENMFWYRQDPGLGLRLIYFSYDVKMKEKGDIPEGYSVSREKKERFSLILESASTNQTSMYLCASSTYEQYFGPGTRLTVT.

This rearrangement joins TRBV7-9 to TRBJ2-2, with D maybe TRBD1 (6 bases). CDR1 and CDR2 (germline): SEHNR, FQNEAQ (reference sequence). CDR3 length: 17 amino acids. V lost 5 bases to trimming and J lost 6 bases, with 22 bases between them. The CDR3 DNA reads as TGTGCCAGCAGCCGAGAGATTTACAGGGATGTGGCCGGGGAGCTGTTTTTT. This translates into CASSREIYRDVAGELFF.

The CDR3 sequence: CASSSTNTEAFF. The CDR3 bases are TGTGCCAGCAGTTCCACGAACACTGAAGCTTTCTTT. The chain joins TRBV6-2 or TRBV6-3 to TRBJ1-1; no clear D gene. The germline CDR1 and CDR2 sequences are MNHEY and SVGEGT. V was trimmed by 4 bases and J by 1 base, leaving 4 bases between them. The CDR3 length is 12 residues.

This clonotype was seen a handful of times. The chain is built from TRBV12-3 or TRBV12-4 and TRBJ2-5; D gene unclear. Trimming removed 8 bases from V and 1 base from J, with 14 bases in between. This CDR3 comprises 14 residues. For the CDR3, the DNA is TGTGCCAGCGCCTCATGGGGATCCCAAGAGACCCAGTACTTC. Protein product: CASASWGSQETQYF.

This clonotype has only a few counts. This chain uses TRBV14 with TRBJ1-6, with D unresolved. V lost 2 bases, J lost 7 bases, and 6 bases lay in between. The CDR3 spans 13 residues. Germline values: CDR1 SGHDN, CDR2 FVKESK. Here the CDR3 reads CASSQLGNSPLHF. The DNA for the CDR3 is TGTGCCAGCAGCCAACTCGGGAATTCACCCCTCCACTTT.

In its sample, this clonotype was seen a few times. The chain carries TRBV7-2 and TRBJ2-7, with 7 bases identical to TRBD2. Germline loops: CDR1 SGHTA, CDR2 FQGNSA. CDR3 length: 15 residues. Trimming cost V 2 bases and J 9 bases; bases outside gene matches: 13. CDR3 region: CASSLIGRNVEGQYF. The CDR3 nucleotides read TGTGCCAGCAGCTTAATCGGGAGGAACGTAGAGGGGCAGTACTTC.

This clonotype was detected a few times. The chain combines TRBV4-2 with TRBJ1-5; 7 bases fit TRBD1. V lost 1 base, J lost 11 bases, and 17 bases stayed unmatched. The germline gives CDR1 LGHNA, CDR2 YNFKEQ. This CDR3 contains 17 residues. CDR3 nucleotide sequence: TGTGCCAGCAGCCAAGTAGGGGGCGGGGGTAGCGGCAGTACCCAGCATTTT. This gives the protein CASSQVGGGGSGSTQHF.

This clonotype occurred a few times. The chain's CDR3 is CAISELAAPNTEAFF. For the CDR3, the DNA is TGTGCCATCAGTGAGTTGGCAGCACCGAACACTGAAGCTTTCTTT. This chain links TRBV10-3 with TRBJ1-1; no clear D. This CDR3 region has 15 residues. Germline values: CDR1 ENHRY, CDR2 SYGVKD. V lost 1 base and J lost 1, with 10 bases in between.

This clonotype has a handful of counts. The chain employs TRBV28 and TRBJ1-5; 7 bases are a match to TRBD1. The CDR3 is 17 residues long. V gave up 5 bases and J gave up 3 bases; unmatched junction bases: 13. The germline V gene encodes CDR1 MDHEN and CDR2 SYDVKM. The CDR3 sequence: CASSLIIDRDINQPQHF. CDR3 bases: TGTGCCAGCAGTCTAATCATCGACAGGGACATCAATCAGCCCCAGCATTTT.

This clonotype was seen a few times. The CDR3 region has the DNA TGTGCCATCAGTGGAGGCGGGTTCACAGATACGCAGTATTTT. As protein: CAISGGGFTDTQYF. This sequence joins TRBV10-3 and TRBJ2-3, with D possibly matching TRBD2 (5 bases). This CDR3 has 14 residues. Germline V CDR1 and CDR2: ENHRY, SYGVKD. V lost 4 bases and J lost 2, with 10 bases in between.

This sequence joins TRBV20-1 and TRBJ1-2, with D uncertain. The ends were cut back, 3 bases at V and 7 bases at J, with 18 bases in the middle. This CDR3 region has 14 residues. Per the germline V gene, CDR1 is DFQATT and CDR2 is SNEGSKA (reference sequence). This CDR3 is CSARGTSIAGGYTF. CDR3 in DNA: TGCAGTGCTAGGGGCACAAGCATAGCAGGTGGCTACACCTTC.

The chain has TRBV6-5 and TRBJ1-2; TRBD1 might be the D (5 bases). This CDR3 is built from 14 residues. Germline CDR1 is MNHEY and CDR2 is SVGAGI. Trimming took off 6 bases at V and 6 bases at J, with 17 bases between the two ends. Here the CDR3 reads CASRLLGQRDGYTF. DNA for the CDR3: TGTGCCAGCAGATTATTAGGACAACGGGATGGCTACACCTTC.

This chain connects TRBV20-1 to TRBJ2-5, with a possible D match to TRBD2 (6 bases). Trimming shortened V by 3 bases and J by 4 bases, and 15 bases separated the two germline ends. Germline loops: CDR1 DFQATT, CDR2 SNEGSKA (reference sequence). There are 14 residues in the CDR3. The CDR3 reads CSASLRARGETQYF. For the CDR3, the DNA is TGCAGTGCTAGTCTGCGGGCGCGGGGAGAGACCCAGTACTTC.

At least ten counts were recorded for this clonotype. The CDR3 coding sequence is TGTGCCAGCAGTCGTACAGGGGAGACCCAGTACTTC. Translating it yields CASSRTGETQYF. J is TRBJ2-5 and V is TRBV7-7, with D possibly TRBD1 on 6 matching bases. The germline V gene encodes CDR1 SSHAT and CDR2 FNYEAQ (reference sequence). CDR3 length: 12 amino acids. Trimming left V 6 bases short and J 5 bases short, with 10 bases between.

This clonotype was seen a few times. The J gene is TRBJ2-4, the V gene TRBV7-2; the D gene is possibly TRBD1 (6 bases). Trimming cost V 5 bases and J 3 bases, with 8 bases left between them. CDR1 is SGHTA, CDR2 FQGNSA, per germline. This CDR3 contains 13 residues. DNA for the CDR3: TGTGCCAGCAGCCGGGACATCAAAAACATTCAGTACTTC. Residues: CASSRDIKNIQYF.